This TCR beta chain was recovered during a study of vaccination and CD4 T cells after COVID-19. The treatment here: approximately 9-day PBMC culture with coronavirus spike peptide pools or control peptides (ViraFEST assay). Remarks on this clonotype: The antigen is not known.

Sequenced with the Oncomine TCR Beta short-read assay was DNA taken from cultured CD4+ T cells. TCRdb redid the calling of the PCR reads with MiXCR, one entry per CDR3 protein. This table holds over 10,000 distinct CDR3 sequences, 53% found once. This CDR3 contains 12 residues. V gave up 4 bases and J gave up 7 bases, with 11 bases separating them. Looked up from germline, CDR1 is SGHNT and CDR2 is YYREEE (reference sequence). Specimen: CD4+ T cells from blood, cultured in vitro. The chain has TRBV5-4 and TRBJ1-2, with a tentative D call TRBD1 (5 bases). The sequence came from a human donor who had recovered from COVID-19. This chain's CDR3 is CASSASGTGYTF. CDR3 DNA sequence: TGTGCCAGCAGCGCTTCAGGGACTGGCTACACCTTC.